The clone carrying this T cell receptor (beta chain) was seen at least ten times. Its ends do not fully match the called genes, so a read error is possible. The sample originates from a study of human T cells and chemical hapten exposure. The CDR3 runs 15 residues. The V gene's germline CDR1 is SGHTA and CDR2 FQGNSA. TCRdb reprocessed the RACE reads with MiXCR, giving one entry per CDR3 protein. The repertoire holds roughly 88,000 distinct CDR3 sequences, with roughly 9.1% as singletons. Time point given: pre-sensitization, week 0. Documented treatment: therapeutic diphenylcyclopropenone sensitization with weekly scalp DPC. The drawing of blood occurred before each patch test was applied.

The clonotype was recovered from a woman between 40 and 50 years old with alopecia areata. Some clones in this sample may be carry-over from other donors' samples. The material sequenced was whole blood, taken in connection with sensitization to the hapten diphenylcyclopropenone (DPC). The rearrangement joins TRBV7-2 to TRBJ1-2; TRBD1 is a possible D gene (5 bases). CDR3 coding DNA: TGTGCCAGCAGGTTAGGGGCCGTGATCAACTATGGCTACACCTTC. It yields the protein CASRLGAVINYGYTF.